This T cell receptor beta chain appears in the sequencing data of a study of T cells after posttransplantation cyclophosphamide. Study outcomes and limitations: TRB clonality was highly associated with recipient CMV seropositivity and reactivation. Later post-transplant blood repertoires were often dominated by donor CD8+ memory clones.

Treatment was busulfan-fludarabine conditioning, a marrow graft, and cyclophosphamide on days +3 and +4. About this clone itself: Its antigen is still unknown.

The V end lost 6 bases, the J end lost 0 bases, and 12 bases lay between the germline ends. Germline V gene data show CDR1 as SGHTA and CDR2 as FQGNSA. The CDR3 extends over 14 amino acids. Only in-frame clones appear in the TCRdb table, and some are missing; sequencing was by immunoSEQ multiplex PCR. Of about 11,000 clones listed, 70% to 90% were seen once; the top ten hold 15%. The chain couples TRBV7-2 to TRBJ2-7, with TRBD1 as a possible D gene (5 bases). Sequenced here: PBMCs, sampled approximately 1,800 days after allogeneic stem cell transplant with posttransplant cyclophosphamide. This receptor was taken from a female patient aged 45-65 years who received an allogeneic stem cell transplant from a related donor, was CMV-positive, and had no GVHD. Some T cells may be provided by the graft donor. In nucleotides, the CDR3 is TGTGCCAGCAGGGGCTCAGGGTACTCCTACGAGCAGTACTTC. Translation gives CASRGSGYSYEQYF.